This record concerns one T cell receptor beta chain sequence. Its antigen is unknown. Cells designated naive CD8 were CD45RO-negative and were positively selected for CCR7, with terminally differentiated effector memory CD45RA+ cells excluded. This specimen comes from a study of shared clonotypes between healthy human individuals. Study at large: The plates for each donor numbered three CD4 naive, three CD4 memory, two CD8 naive and one CD8 memory. General study points: Larger richness was generally estimated for naive than memory subsets. Shared clonotypes across all four donors exceeded non-shared ones in generation probability.

With V trimmed by 1 base and J by 4 bases, 6 bases remained unmatched. The germline V gene encodes CDR1 SGHNT and CDR2 YENEEA. The CDR3 sequence is 16 residues long. The data were produced by immunoSEQ multiplex PCR, yet TCRdb's version contains in-frame clones alone and is incomplete. This table holds more than 2 million clones, 93% found once. Material: naive CD8+ T cells from PBMCs. This rearrangement joins TRBV11-3 to TRBJ1-1; 10 nucleotides line up with TRBD1. The TCR comes from a man younger than 35 in good health. Some clones in this sample may be carry-over from other donors' samples. The CDR3 loop reads CASSLGGTGVFTEAFF. DNA for the CDR3: TGTGCCAGCAGCTTAGGCGGGACAGGGGTATTCACTGAAGCTTTCTTT.